This is a list of T cell receptor beta chains from one sample in a study of shared clonotypes between healthy human individuals. The table came from immunoSEQ multiplex PCR; TCRdb's copy has only in-frame clones and leaves some out. The data hold around 1 million clones, with over 60% observed a single time. The specimen sequenced was memory CD4+ T cells sorted from blood. All receptors derive from a man younger than 35 in good health. Each CDR3 is given with its conserved first and last residue. A D gene is named only where the DNA matches it firmly. Rows give clone size only sometimes, using once, few, many, or a class for an expanded clone.

>-|TRBJ2-3|TRBV18|-
TGTGCCAGCTCACCACCGGGCCCGGGGGTAGATACGCAGTATTTT
CASSPPGPGVDTQYF
>few|TRBJ2-7|TRBV5-4|-
TGTGCCAGCAAAAGGGACATCTCCTACGAGCAGTACTTC
CASKRDISYEQYF
>few|TRBJ2-7|TRBV28|-
TGTGCCAGCAGTTTGATCGGGTCCTACGAGCAGTACTTC
CASSLIGSYEQYF
>-|TRBJ1-6|TRBV4-1|TRBD1
TGCGCCAGCAGCCAAGATGTCCTACCGGGACAGGGGCGTAAGTCACCCCTCCACTTT
CASSQDVLPGQGRKSPLHF
>-|TRBJ2-7|TRBV5-1|-
TGCGCCAGCAGCTTGGATTTTTTGGGACCCTACGAGCAGTACTTC
CASSLDFLGPYEQYF
>-|TRBJ2-7|TRBV7-2|TRBD2
TGTGCCAGCAGCTACGCCTACCGAGGGACTAGCGGGACGTACGAGCAGTACTTC
CASSYAYRGTSGTYEQYF
>-|TRBJ1-2|TRBV5-6|-
TGTGCCAGCAGCCCGTGGGGTAGGGTAGGGCGCGCCTATGGCTACACCTTC
CASSPWGRVGRAYGYTF
>-|TRBJ2-5|TRBV29-1|TRBD1
TGCAGCTACAGGGGCTTTCAAGAGACCCAGTACTTC
CSYRGFQETQYF
>-|TRBJ1-1|TRBV5-1|-
TGCGCCAGCAGCCTCCCGGACAGCTTGAACACTGAAGCTTTCTTT
CASSLPDSLNTEAFF
>-|TRBJ2-7|TRBV11-2|TRBD1
TGTGCCAGCAGCCCCAAAGGACAGGGGGGGAATGAGCAGTACTTC
CASSPKGQGGNEQYF
>-|TRBJ2-5|TRBV11-3|-
TGTGCCAGCAGCTTACGCCTCGGCGGGGTCGAGACCCAGTACTTC
CASSLRLGGVETQYF
>-|TRBJ1-2|TRBV9|-
TGTGCCAGCAGCGTAGAAGGAGGCTATGGCTACACCTTC
CASSVEGGYGYTF
>few|TRBJ1-3|TRBV9|-
TGTGCCAGCAGCGCTGGACACCTCTCTGGAAACACCATATATTTT
CASSAGHLSGNTIYF
>once|TRBJ1-2|TRBV18|TRBD1
TGTGCCAGCTCATCGGACAGGGGCGGTTCGATGGGTGGCTACACCTTC
CASSSDRGGSMGGYTF
>-|TRBJ2-7|TRBV6-5|TRBD1
TGTGCCAGCAGCCGTAATACAGGGGGCGGGTACGAGCAGTACTTC
CASSRNTGGGYEQYF
>-|TRBJ2-7|TRBV7-6|-
TGTGCCAGCAGCAATACCTATTCGGCCTACGAGCAGTACTTC
CASSNTYSAYEQYF
>-|TRBJ1-6|TRBV14|-
TGTGCCAGCAGCCAAGCATATTCACCCCTCCACTTT
CASSQAYSPLHF
>-|TRBJ1-2|TRBV10-2|TRBD1
TGCGCCAGCAGCGAGACAGGGACCTATGCGGGCTACACCTTC
CASSETGTYAGYTF
>few|TRBJ1-2|TRBV19|-
TGTGCCAGTAGTATTCTCGCGCCAGGGATTAACTATGGCTACACCTTC
CASSILAPGINYGYTF
>-|TRBJ1-6|TRBV5-1|-
TGCGCCAGCAGCTTGCTACAGGCGAATTCACCCCTCCACTTT
CASSLLQANSPLHF
>-|TRBJ1-3|TRBV5-1|-
TGCGCCAGCAGCTTGCAAGTAGGGAGCTCTGGAAACACCATATATTTT
CASSLQVGSSGNTIYF
>-|TRBJ1-1|TRBV7-3|-
TGTGCCAGCAGCCAGGAACGGAACACTGAAGCTTTCTTT
CASSQERNTEAFF
>once|TRBJ1-5|TRBV6-6|-
TGTGCCAGCAGTTACTCCTCTGTTAGCAATCAGCCCCAGCATTTT
CASSYSSVSNQPQHF
>-|TRBJ1-1|TRBV7-9|-
TGTGCCAGCAGCTTAGGGAGGGGGGAAGCTTTCTTT
CASSLGRGEAFF
>-|TRBJ1-1|TRBV10-3|TRBD1
TGTGCCACCTGGACAGGAACGAACACTGAAGCTTTCTTT
CATWTGTNTEAFF
>-|TRBJ2-7|TRBV6-5|TRBD2
TGTGCCAGCAGTTACTCGAGCGTGGGGGGGAACTACGAGCAGTACTTC
CASSYSSVGGNYEQYF
>-|TRBJ2-1|TRBV7-9|-
TGTGCCAGCACCCTTCTTAACAATGAGCAGTTCTTC
CASTLLNNEQFF
>once|TRBJ2-5|TRBV7-8|TRBD2
TGTGCCAGCAGCTTAGGGAGCGGGGTAAGAGAGACCCAGTACTTC
CASSLGSGVRETQYF
>-|TRBJ2-5|TRBV29-1|TRBD2
TGCAGCGTTGAGGTTAGCGGGGGGAGTCGGGAGACCCAGTACTTC
CSVEVSGGSRETQYF
>-|TRBJ2-7|TRBV9|-
TGTGCCAGCGGGACCTTTGAGGGACCCACCTACGAGCAGTACTTC
CASGTFEGPTYEQYF